This T cell receptor (beta chain) was observed in a study of monozygotic twins with inflammatory bowel disease. Using the 5' RACE reads, TCRdb records one entry per CDR3 protein without DNA. The sample holds over 120,000 distinct CDR3 sequences. Blood (less than 2.6 ml) was collected from every donor individually. The specimen sequenced was blood. This receptor was taken from a human donor with ulcerative colitis or Crohn's disease, or a healthy co-twin of an affected twin (not recorded which).

The CDR3 loop is CASSFETGGQPQHF. V and J are TRBV27 and TRBJ1-5; TCRdb picks TRBD1, but there is no DNA to check that call. CDR1 is MNHEY and CDR2 is SMNVEV in the germline V gene (reference sequence). There are 14 residues in the CDR3.